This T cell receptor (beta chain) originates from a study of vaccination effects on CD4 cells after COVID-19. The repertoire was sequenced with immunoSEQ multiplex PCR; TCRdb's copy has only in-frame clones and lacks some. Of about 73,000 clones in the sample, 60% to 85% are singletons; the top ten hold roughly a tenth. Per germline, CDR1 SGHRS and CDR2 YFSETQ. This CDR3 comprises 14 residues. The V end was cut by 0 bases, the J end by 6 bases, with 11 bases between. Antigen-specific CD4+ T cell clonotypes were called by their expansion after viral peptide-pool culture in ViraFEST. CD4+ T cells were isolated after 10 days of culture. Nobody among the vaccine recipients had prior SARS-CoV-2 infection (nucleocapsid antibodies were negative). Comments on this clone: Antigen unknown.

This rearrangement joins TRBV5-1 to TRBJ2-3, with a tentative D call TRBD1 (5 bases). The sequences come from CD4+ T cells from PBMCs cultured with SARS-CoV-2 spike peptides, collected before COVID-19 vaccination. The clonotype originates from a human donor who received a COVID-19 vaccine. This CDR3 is CASSLEGQGDTQYF. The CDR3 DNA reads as TGCGCCAGCAGCTTGGAGGGGCAAGGGGATACGCAGTATTTT.